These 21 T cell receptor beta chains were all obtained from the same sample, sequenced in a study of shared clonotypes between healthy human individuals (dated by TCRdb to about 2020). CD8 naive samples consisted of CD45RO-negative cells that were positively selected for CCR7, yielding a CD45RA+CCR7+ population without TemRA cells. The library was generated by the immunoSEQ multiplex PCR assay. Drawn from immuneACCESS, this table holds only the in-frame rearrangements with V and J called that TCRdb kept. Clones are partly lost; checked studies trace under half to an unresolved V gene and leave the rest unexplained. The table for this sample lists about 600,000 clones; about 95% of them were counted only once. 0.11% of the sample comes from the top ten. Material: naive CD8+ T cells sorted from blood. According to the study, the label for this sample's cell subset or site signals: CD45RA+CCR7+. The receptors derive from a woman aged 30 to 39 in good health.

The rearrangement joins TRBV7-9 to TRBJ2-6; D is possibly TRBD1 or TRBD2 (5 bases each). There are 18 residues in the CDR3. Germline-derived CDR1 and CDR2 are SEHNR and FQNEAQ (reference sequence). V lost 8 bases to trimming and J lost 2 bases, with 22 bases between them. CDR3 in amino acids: CASFEPGFGAPGANVLTF. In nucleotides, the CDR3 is TGTGCCAGCTTTGAACCGGGCTTCGGGGCCCCTGGGGCCAACGTCCTGACTTTC.

The DNA for the CDR3 is TGCAGCGTTGAATTCACACCGCCGAGGGGCGCTCAGTACGAGCAGTACTTC. This sequence encodes CSVEFTPPRGAQYEQYF. This chain uses TRBV29-1 with TRBJ2-7; D is possibly TRBD1 or TRBD2 (5 bases each). Trimming cost V 2 bases and J 4 bases, with 24 bases left between them. The CDR3 is 17 amino acids. Germline V gene sequence: CDR1 SQVTM, CDR2 ANQGSEA.

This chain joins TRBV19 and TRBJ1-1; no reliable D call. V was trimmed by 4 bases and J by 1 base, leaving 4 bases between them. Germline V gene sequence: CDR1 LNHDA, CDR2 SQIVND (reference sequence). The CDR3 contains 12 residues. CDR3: CASSTGNTEAFF. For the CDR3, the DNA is TGTGCCAGTAGTACAGGGAACACTGAAGCTTTCTTT.

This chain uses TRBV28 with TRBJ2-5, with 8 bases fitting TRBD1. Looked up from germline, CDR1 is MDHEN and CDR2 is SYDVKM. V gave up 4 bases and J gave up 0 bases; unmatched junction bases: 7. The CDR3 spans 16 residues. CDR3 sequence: CASSSAGGRDQETQYF. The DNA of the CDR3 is TGTGCCAGCAGTTCGGCAGGGGGCCGAGACCAAGAGACCCAGTACTTC.

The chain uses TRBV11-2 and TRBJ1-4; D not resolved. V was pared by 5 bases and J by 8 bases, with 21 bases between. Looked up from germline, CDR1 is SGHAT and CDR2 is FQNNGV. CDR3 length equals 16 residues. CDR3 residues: CASSPHDIRVGEKLFF. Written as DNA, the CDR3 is TGTGCCAGCAGCCCCCATGATATTAGGGTGGGAGAAAAACTGTTTTTT.

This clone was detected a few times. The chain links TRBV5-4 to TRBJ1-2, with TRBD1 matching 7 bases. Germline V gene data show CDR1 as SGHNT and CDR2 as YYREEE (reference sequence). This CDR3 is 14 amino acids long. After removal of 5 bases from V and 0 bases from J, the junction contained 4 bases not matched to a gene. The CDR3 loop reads CASRGTAPNYGYTF. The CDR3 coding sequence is TGTGCCAGCAGGGGGACAGCTCCTAACTATGGCTACACCTTC.

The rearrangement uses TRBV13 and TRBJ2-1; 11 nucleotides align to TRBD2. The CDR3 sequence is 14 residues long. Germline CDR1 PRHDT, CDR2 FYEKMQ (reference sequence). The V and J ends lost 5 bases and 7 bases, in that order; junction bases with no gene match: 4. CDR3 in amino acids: CASSRGLAANEQFF. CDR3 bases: TGTGCCAGCAGCAGGGGACTAGCGGCGAATGAGCAGTTCTTC.

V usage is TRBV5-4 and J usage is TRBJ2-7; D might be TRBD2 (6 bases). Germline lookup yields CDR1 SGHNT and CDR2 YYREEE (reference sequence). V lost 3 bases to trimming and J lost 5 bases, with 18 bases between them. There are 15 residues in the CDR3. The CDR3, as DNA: TGTGCCAGCAGCTCCGTGGTCGGGAGTTCCCACGAGCAGTACTTC. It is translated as CASSSVVGSSHEQYF.

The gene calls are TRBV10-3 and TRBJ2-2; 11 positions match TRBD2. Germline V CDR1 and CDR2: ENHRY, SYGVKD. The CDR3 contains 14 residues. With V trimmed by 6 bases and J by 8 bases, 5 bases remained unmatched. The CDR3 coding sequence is TGTGCCATCAGGACTAGCGGGATAGGTGGGGAGCTGTTTTTT. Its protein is CAIRTSGIGGELFF.

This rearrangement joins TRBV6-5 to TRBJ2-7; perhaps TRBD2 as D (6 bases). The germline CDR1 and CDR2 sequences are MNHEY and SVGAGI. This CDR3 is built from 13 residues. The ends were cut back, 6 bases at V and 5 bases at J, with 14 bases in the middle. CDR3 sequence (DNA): TGTGCCAGCAGGGTTCTAGCGTTCAACGAGCAGTACTTC. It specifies CASRVLAFNEQYF.

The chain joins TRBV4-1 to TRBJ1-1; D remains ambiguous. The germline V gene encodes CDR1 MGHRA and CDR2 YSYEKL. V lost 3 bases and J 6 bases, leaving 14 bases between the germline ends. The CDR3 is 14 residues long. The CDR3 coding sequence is TGCGCCAGCAGCCATAACCGGGCATACGCTGAAGCTTTCTTT. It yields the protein CASSHNRAYAEAFF.

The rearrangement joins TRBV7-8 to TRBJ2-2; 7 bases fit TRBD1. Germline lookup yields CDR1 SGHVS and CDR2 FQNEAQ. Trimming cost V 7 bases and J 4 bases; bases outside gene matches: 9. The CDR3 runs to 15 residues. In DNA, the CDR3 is TGTGCCAGCAAGGGACAGCATACAACCACCGGGGAGCTGTTTTTT. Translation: CASKGQHTTTGELFF.

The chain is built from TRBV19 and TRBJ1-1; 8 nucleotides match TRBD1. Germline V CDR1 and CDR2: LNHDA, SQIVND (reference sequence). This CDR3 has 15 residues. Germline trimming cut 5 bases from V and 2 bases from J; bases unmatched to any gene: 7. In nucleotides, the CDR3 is TGTGCCAGTAGTGTAGCAGGGGGCTTCAACACTGAAGCTTTCTTT. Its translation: CASSVAGGFNTEAFF.

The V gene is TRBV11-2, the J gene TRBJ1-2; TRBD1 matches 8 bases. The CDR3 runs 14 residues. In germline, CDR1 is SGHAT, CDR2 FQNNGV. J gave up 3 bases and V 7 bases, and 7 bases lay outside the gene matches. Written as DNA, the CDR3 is TGTGCCAGCACTCGCACAGGGGGTTACTATGGCTACACCTTC. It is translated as CASTRTGGYYGYTF. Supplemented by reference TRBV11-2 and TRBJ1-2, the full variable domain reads EAGVAQSPRYKIIEKRQSVAFWCNPISGHATLYWYQQILGQGPKLLIQFQNNGVVDDSQLPKDRFSAERLKGVDSTLKIQPAKLEDSAVYLCASTRTGGYYGYTFGSGTRLTVV.

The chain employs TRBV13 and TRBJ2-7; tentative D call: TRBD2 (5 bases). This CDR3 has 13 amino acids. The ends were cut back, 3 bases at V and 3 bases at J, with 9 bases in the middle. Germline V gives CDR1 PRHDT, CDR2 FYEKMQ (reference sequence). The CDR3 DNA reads TGTGCCAGCAGCTTCGGCCGGGGCTACGAGCAGTACTTC. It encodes CASSFGRGYEQYF. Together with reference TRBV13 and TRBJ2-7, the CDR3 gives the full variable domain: AAGVIQSPRHLIKEKRETATLKCYPIPRHDTVYWYQQGPGQDPQFLISFYEKMQSDKGSIPDRFSAQQFSDYHSELNMSSLELGDSALYFCASSFGRGYEQYFGPGTRLTVT.

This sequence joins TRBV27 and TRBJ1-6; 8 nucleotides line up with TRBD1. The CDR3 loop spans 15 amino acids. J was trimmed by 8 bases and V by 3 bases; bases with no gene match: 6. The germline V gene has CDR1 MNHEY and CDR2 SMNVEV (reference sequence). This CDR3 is CASSLGRGLYSPLHF. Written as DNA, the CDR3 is TGTGCCAGCAGTTTGGGCAGGGGGCTGTATTCACCCCTCCACTTT.

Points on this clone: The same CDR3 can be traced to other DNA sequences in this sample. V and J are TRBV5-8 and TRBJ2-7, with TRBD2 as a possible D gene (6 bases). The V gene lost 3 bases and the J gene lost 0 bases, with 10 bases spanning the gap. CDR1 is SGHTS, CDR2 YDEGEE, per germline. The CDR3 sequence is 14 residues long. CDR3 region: CASSWGGSSYEQYF. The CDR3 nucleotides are TGTGCCAGCAGCTGGGGAGGAAGCTCCTACGAGCAGTACTTC.

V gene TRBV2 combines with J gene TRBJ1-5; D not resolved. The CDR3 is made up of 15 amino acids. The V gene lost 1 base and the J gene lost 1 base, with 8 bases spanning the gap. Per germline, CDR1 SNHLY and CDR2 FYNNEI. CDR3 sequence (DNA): TGTGCCAGCAGTGAAGGACGGGGAAGCAATCAGCCCCAGCATTTT. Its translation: CASSEGRGSNQPQHF.

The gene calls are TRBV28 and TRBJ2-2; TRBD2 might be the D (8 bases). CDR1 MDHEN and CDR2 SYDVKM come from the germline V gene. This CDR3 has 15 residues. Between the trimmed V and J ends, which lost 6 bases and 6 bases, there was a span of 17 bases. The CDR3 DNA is TGTGCCAGCAGCCTCGGGAGGGGGCGCGCCGGGGAGCTGTTTTTT. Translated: CASSLGRGRAGELFF. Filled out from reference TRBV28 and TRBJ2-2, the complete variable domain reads DVKVTQSSRYLVKRTGEKVFLECVQDMDHENMFWYRQDPGLGLRLIYFSYDVKMKEKGDIPEGYSVSREKKERFSLILESASTNQTSMYLCASSLGRGRAGELFFGEGSRLTVL.

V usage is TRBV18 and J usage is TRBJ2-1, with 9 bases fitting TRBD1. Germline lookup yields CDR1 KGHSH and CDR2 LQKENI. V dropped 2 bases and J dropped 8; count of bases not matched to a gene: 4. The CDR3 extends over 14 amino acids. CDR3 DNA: TGTGCCAGCTCACCATGGACAGGGGACGATGAGCAGTTCTTC. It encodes CASSPWTGDDEQFF.

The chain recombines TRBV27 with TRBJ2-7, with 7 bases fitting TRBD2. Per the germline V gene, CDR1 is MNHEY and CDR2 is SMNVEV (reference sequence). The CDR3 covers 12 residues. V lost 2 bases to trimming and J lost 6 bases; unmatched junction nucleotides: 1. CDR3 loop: CASSLPGGEQYF. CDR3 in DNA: TGTGCCAGCAGTTTACCGGGGGGCGAGCAGTACTTC.